The clone carrying this TCR beta chain was observed a handful of times. The target antigen is unknown. This specimen comes from a study of T cells in Graves' hyperthyroidism and ophthalmopathy. Study-level points and caveats: In validation, the model predicted ophthalmopathy. These predictions came a median about 6.5 months before onset.

The study excluded patients with uncontrolled infection, other autoimmune disease, pregnancy or lactation. It was RNA transcripts that yielded the amplified TCR beta CDR3 regions. HTBI primers were employed in a first-round RT-PCR of the TCR CDR3. TCRdb independently ran MiXCR on the multiplex PCR reads; one entry per CDR3 protein. Among about 340,000 distinct CDR3 sequences listed, approximately 18% were seen once. V was cut by 1 base and J by 10 bases, with 14 bases left in between. Looked up from germline, CDR1 is SGHAT and CDR2 is FQNNGV. This CDR3 is 15 amino acids long. This TCR came from a woman aged 45-65 years with Graves' hyperthyroidism. Sample: blood. J is TRBJ1-6 and V is TRBV11-2, with D tentatively TRBD1 (5 bases). As DNA, the CDR3 is TGTGCCAGCAGCTTAGCCGGGCAGGGAGTCTCACCCCTCCACTTT. Translated: CASSLAGQGVSPLHF.